The 17 T cell receptor beta chains reported below all come from one sample, sequenced in a study of regulatory T cells in long-lasting Graves disease. Time point: newly diagnosed GD, antithyroid drugs for less than 3 months. With RNA extracted from PBMCs as input, the TCR library was made. Building of the TCR beta libraries involved iRepertoire HTBI primers and Arm-PCR of CDR3 regions. Via MiXCR, TCRdb re-called the multiplex PCR reads, giving one row per CDR3 protein. The data contain about 560,000 distinct CDR3 sequences, approximately 16% of them singletons. This same sample was also part of a study on T cells in Graves' hyperthyroidism and ophthalmopathy.

This sample comprised peripheral blood mononuclear cells (PBMCs), obtained at new diagnosis, from a patient treated with antithyroid drugs. The receptors derive from a man aged 18 to 30 with Graves disease.

This clonotype has at least ten counts. The chain recombines TRBV6-4 with TRBJ2-3; D is perhaps TRBD2 (5 bases). V shed 7 bases and J shed 1 base, with 12 bases lying between them. Germline V CDR1 and CDR2: MRHNA, SNTAGT. There are 14 residues in the CDR3. CDR3 DNA sequence: TGTGCCAGCATAGGACTTTCTGGCACAGATACGCAGTATTTT. Protein: CASIGLSGTDTQYF.

This clonotype has just a few counts. The chain's CDR3 is CSVVLAQSYEQYF. In DNA, the CDR3 is TGCAGCGTTGTACTAGCCCAATCCTACGAGCAGTACTTC. V usage is TRBV29-1 and J usage is TRBJ2-7; possible D gene TRBD2, 6 bases. This CDR3 comprises 13 residues. V dropped 4 bases and J dropped 1 base, with 11 bases sitting between them. In germline, CDR1 is SQVTM, CDR2 ANQGSEA.

This clonotype came up a few times. The chain employs TRBV5-6 and TRBJ1-5; maybe TRBD1 (5 bases). This CDR3 has 15 amino acids. The V gene's germline CDR1 is SGHDT and CDR2 YYEEEE. The V gene lost 4 bases and the J gene lost 3 bases, with 14 bases spanning the gap. In DNA, the CDR3 is TGTGCCAGCAGCCGCGTTGACAGTAACAATCAGCCCCAGCATTTT. Its translation: CASSRVDSNNQPQHF.

This clonotype turned up a few times. The chain employs TRBV28 and TRBJ2-3; TRBD2 is a possible D gene (6 bases). Per the germline V gene, CDR1 is MDHEN and CDR2 is SYDVKM. The V end lost 3 bases, the J end lost 4 bases, and 17 bases lay between the germline ends. This CDR3 is 16 amino acids long. The CDR3 nucleotides read TGTGCCAGCAGTTTGGAGGCTCAGCGCGGGGCAGATACGCAGTATTTT. This translates into CASSLEAQRGADTQYF.

This clonotype occurred many times. Mismatch with germline at one junction end may stem from a read error. V and J are TRBV12-3 or TRBV12-4 and TRBJ2-7; TRBD2 is a possible D gene (6 bases). The CDR3 totals 15 residues. The CDR3: CASSLEGTESYEQYF. DNA of the CDR3: TGTGCCAGCAGCTTAGAAGGGACTGAATCCTACGAGCAGTACTTC.

This clonotype was seen a single time. The gene calls are TRBV5-1 and TRBJ1-4, with D maybe TRBD1 (5 bases). Looked up from germline, CDR1 is SGHRS and CDR2 is YFSETQ. The CDR3 length is 17 residues. Trimming left V 0 bases short and J 7 bases short, with 19 bases between. The CDR3 DNA sequence: TGCGCCAGCAGCTTGGCCAGTTGGGAGGGACGCGGTGAAAAACTGTTTTTT. Protein product: CASSLASWEGRGEKLFF.

This clonotype has ten or more counts. The chain links TRBV3-1 to TRBJ1-1; D is perhaps TRBD1 (5 bases). CDR1 and CDR2 (germline): LGHDT, YNNKEL (reference sequence). V lost 1 base to trimming and J lost 6 bases, with 9 bases between them. This CDR3 has 13 amino acids. CDR3 sequence: CASSQGGRAEAFF. The CDR3 DNA reads as TGTGCCAGCAGCCAAGGGGGACGAGCTGAAGCTTTCTTT. Using reference TRBV3-1 and TRBJ1-1 for the parts outside the CDR3, the full variable domain is DTAVSQTPKYLVTQMGNDKSIKCEQNLGHDTMYWYKQDSKKFLKIMFSYNNKELIINETVPNRFSPKSPDKAHLNLHINSLELGDSAVYFCASSQGGRAEAFFGQGTRLTVV.

This clonotype was detected ten times or more. V is TRBV27 and J is TRBJ2-3, with a possible D match to TRBD2 (6 bases). CDR1 and CDR2 from the germline V gene are MNHEY and SMNVEV (reference sequence). The CDR3 extends over 14 amino acids. Trimming left V 5 bases short and J 4 bases short, with 13 bases between. The CDR3 protein is CASSTSIRADTQYF. As DNA, the CDR3 is TGTGCCAGCAGTACTAGCATAAGGGCAGATACGCAGTATTTT.

This clonotype was seen repeatedly, ten times or more. The chain carries TRBV27 and TRBJ2-7, with a weak D call TRBD2 (6 bases). The CDR3 spans 16 residues. Trimming left V 0 bases short and J 2 bases short, with 14 bases between. Germline values: CDR1 MNHEY, CDR2 SMNVEV (reference sequence). CDR3 DNA: TGTGCCAGCAGTTTATCGTTGGGACGGGAGCCCTACGAGCAGTACTTC. Translating gives CASSLSLGREPYEQYF.

The V and J genes are TRBV7-9 and TRBJ2-5, with TRBD2 matching over 13 bases. V gave up 2 bases and J gave up 0 bases; unmatched junction bases: 6. Per germline, CDR1 SEHNR and CDR2 FQNEAQ (reference sequence). This CDR3 contains 18 residues. The CDR3 coding sequence is TGTGCCAGCAGCTTACCGACTAGCGGGAGGTTGTACCAAGAGACCCAGTACTTC. It encodes CASSLPTSGRLYQETQYF.

There are many counts of this clonotype. The chain recombines TRBV30 with TRBJ2-1, with 9 bases matching TRBD2. V shed 4 bases, J shed 6 bases, and the junction held 4 bases outside the gene matches. Germline loops: CDR1 GTSNPN, CDR2 SVGIG (reference sequence). The CDR3 contains 13 residues. The CDR3 is CAWTSGTPNEQFF. The DNA of the CDR3 is TGTGCCTGGACTAGCGGGACCCCCAATGAGCAGTTCTTC.

This rearrangement joins TRBV11-3 to TRBJ2-7; no definite D call. V dropped 1 base and J dropped 6 bases, with 13 bases sitting between them. The CDR3 is made up of 14 amino acids. CDR1 is SGHNT and CDR2 is YENEEA in the germline V gene. CDR3 bases: TGTGCCAGCAGCTTAGGAGCTTCGACCAGCGAGCAGTACTTC. Protein sequence: CASSLGASTSEQYF.

This clonotype came up once. This chain connects TRBV10-1 to TRBJ2-2; 12 nucleotides line up with TRBD1. The germline gives CDR1 WNHNN, CDR2 SYGVQD (reference sequence). CDR3 length: 21 residues. The V segment lost 11 bases and the J segment 4 bases; nucleotides outside the gene matches: 26. The CDR3 spells CAGRTLRDRGRLAVATGELFF. The CDR3 DNA reads TGCGCCGGACGAACCCTACGGGACAGGGGGCGGCTAGCGGTCGCCACCGGGGAGCTGTTTTTT.

This clonotype appeared many times. CDR3 residues: CASLGYQETQYF. The CDR3 DNA is TGTGCCAGCCTTGGGTACCAAGAGACCCAGTACTTC. The rearrangement links TRBV2 to TRBJ2-5; D is unresolved. V lost 8 bases and J 0 bases, leaving 7 bases between the germline ends. The CDR3 totals 12 residues. Germline CDR1 and CDR2: SNHLY and FYNNEI.

This clonotype was observed many times. The chain is built from TRBV28 and TRBJ2-5, with 7 bases identical to TRBD1. V was clipped by 6 bases and J by 1 base; unmatched bases: 8. The germline V gene has CDR1 MDHEN and CDR2 SYDVKM. There are 15 residues in the CDR3. The CDR3 sequence is CASSPWGQSQETQYF. In nucleotides, the CDR3 is TGTGCCAGCAGCCCATGGGGACAGTCCCAAGAGACCCAGTACTTC. Together with reference TRBV28 and TRBJ2-5, the CDR3 gives the full variable domain: DVKVTQSSRYLVKRTGEKVFLECVQDMDHENMFWYRQDPGLGLRLIYFSYDVKMKEKGDIPEGYSVSREKKERFSLILESASTNQTSMYLCASSPWGQSQETQYFGPGTRLLVL.

This clonotype was found many times. The V gene is TRBV2, the J gene TRBJ1-1; D perhaps matches TRBD1 (5 bases). Germline V gene sequence: CDR1 SNHLY, CDR2 FYNNEI. Trimming shortened V by 7 bases and J by 1 base, and 16 bases separated the two germline ends. This CDR3 region has 15 residues. CDR3 residues: CASTLEGSPNTEAFF. CDR3 sequence (DNA): TGTGCCAGCACCCTGGAGGGGTCACCGAACACTGAAGCTTTCTTT.

This clonotype turned up a few times. The CDR3 loop reads CASSYLPGIPVNNEQFF. The CDR3, as DNA: TGTGCCAGCAGTTACTTGCCCGGGATCCCGGTAAACAATGAGCAGTTCTTC. The V and J genes are TRBV6-9 and TRBJ2-1; D may be TRBD2 (5 bases). The V gene's germline CDR1 is MNHGY and CDR2 SVAAGI. The CDR3 loop spans 17 amino acids. Trimming left V 3 bases short and J 5 bases short, with 20 bases between.